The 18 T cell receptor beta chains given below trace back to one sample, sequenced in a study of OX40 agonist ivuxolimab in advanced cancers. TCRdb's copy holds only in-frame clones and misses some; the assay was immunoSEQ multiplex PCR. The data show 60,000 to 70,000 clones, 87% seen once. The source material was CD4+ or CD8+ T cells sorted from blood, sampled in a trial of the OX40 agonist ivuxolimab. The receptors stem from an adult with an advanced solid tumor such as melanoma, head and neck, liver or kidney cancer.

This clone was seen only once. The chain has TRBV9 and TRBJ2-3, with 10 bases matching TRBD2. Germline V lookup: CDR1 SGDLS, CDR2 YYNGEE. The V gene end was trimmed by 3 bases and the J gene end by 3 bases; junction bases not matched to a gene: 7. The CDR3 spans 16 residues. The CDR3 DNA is TGTGCCAGCAGCGCAGTAGCGGGAGGATGGACAGATACGCAGTATTTT. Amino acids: CASSAVAGGWTDTQYF.

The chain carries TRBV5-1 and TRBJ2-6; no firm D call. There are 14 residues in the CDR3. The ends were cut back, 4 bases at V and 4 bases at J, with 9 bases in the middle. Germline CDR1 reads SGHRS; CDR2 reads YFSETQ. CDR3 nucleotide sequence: TGCGCCAGCAGCGCAGGTACAGGGGCCAACGTCCTGACTTTC. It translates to CASSAGTGANVLTF.

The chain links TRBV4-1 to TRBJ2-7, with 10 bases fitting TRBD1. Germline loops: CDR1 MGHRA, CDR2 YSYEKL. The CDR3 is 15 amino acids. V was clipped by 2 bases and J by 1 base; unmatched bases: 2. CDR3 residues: CASSQWTGGSYEQYF. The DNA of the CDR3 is TGCGCCAGCAGCCAATGGACAGGGGGATCCTACGAGCAGTACTTC.

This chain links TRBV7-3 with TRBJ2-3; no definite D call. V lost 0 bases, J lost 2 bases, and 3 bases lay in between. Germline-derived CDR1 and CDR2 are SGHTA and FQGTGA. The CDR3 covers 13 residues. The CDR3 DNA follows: TGTGCCAGCAGCTTAACTCACACAGATACGCAGTATTTT. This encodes CASSLTHTDTQYF.

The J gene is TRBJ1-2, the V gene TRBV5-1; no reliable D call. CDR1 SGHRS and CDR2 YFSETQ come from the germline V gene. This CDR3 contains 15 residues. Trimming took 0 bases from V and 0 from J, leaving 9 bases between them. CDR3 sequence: CASSLGGLANYGYTF. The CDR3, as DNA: TGCGCCAGCAGCTTGGGGGGTCTAGCTAACTATGGCTACACCTTC.

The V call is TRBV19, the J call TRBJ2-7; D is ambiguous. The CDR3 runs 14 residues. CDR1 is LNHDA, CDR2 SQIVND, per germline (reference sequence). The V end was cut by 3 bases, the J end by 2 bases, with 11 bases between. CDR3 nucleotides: TGTGCCAGTAGTATTAGTAACGGAGCCTACGAGCAGTACTTC. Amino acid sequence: CASSISNGAYEQYF.

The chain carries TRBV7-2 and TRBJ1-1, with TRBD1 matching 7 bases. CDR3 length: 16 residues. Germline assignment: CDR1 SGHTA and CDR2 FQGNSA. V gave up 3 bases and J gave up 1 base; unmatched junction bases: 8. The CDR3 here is CASSFRQGVPNTEAFF. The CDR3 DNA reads TGTGCCAGCAGCTTCAGACAGGGTGTTCCGAACACTGAAGCTTTCTTT.

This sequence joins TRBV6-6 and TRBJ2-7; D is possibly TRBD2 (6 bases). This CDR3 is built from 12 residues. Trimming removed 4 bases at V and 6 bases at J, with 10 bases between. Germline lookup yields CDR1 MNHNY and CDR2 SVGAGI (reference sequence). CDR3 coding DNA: TGTGCCAGCAGTTGGCGGGGAGTCGAGCAGTACTTC. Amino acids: CASSWRGVEQYF.

The CDR3 reads CASSLLDPPETQYF. The CDR3 region has the DNA TGTGCCAGCAGTTTATTGGACCCTCCGGAGACCCAGTACTTC. The V gene is TRBV28, the J gene TRBJ2-5, with D uncertain. Trimming removed 1 base at V and 5 bases at J, with 11 bases between. Germline assignment: CDR1 MDHEN and CDR2 SYDVKM. This CDR3 contains 14 residues.

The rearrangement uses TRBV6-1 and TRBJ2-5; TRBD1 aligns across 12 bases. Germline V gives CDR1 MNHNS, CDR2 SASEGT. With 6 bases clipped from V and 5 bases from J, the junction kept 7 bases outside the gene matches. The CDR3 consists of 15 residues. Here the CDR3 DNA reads TGTGCCAGCAGAGGGACAGGGGGCGTTTCCGAGACCCAGTACTTC. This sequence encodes CASRGTGGVSETQYF.

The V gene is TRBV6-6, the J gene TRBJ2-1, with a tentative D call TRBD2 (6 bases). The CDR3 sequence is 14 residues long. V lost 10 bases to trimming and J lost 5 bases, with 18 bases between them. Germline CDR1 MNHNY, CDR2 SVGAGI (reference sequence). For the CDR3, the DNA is TGTGCCACCTTGGACTACGGGATTGACAATGAGCAGTTCTTC. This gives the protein CATLDYGIDNEQFF.

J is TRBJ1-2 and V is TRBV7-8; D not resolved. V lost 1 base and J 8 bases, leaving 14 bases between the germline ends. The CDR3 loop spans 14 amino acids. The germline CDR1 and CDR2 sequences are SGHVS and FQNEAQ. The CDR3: CASSLERPIHGYTF. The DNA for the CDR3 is TGTGCCAGCAGCTTAGAGAGGCCAATTCACGGCTACACCTTC.

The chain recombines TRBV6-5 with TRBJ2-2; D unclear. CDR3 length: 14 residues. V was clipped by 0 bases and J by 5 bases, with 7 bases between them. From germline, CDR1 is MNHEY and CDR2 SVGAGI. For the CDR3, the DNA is TGTGCCAGCAGTTACTCTACATCTACCGGGGAGCTGTTTTTT. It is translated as CASSYSTSTGELFF.

Here the CDR3 reads CASSTRVPDYEQYF. The DNA for the CDR3 is TGTGCCAGCAGCACTAGGGTACCCGACTACGAGCAGTACTTC. The chain recombines TRBV7-8 with TRBJ2-7, with D maybe TRBD2 (5 bases). The germline V and J ends were trimmed by 5 bases and 3 bases, with 14 bases remaining between them. The CDR3 consists of 14 residues. Germline V CDR1 and CDR2: SGHVS, FQNEAQ.

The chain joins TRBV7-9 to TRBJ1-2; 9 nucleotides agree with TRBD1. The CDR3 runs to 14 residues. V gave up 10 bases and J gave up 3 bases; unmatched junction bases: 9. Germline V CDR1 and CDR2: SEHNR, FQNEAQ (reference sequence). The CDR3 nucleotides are TGTGCCACGAGCCGGACAGGGGTGGACTATGGCTACACCTTC. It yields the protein CATSRTGVDYGYTF.

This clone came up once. CDR3 DNA: TGTGCCAGCAGCCGGGGGGGGACTAGCGGGAGCCAAAACATTCAGTACTTC. As protein: CASSRGGTSGSQNIQYF. J is TRBJ2-4 and V is TRBV7-2, with 14 bases aligning to TRBD2. The ends lost 5 bases at V and 5 bases at J; junction bases unmatched: 8. CDR1 and CDR2 from the germline V gene are SGHTA and FQGNSA. CDR3 length: 17 amino acids.

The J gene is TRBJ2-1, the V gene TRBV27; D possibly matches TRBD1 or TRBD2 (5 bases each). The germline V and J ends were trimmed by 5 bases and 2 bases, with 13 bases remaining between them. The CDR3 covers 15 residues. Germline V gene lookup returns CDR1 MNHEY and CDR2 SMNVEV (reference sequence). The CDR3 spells CASSPGRTTYNEQFF. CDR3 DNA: TGTGCCAGCAGTCCGGGACGGACAACCTACAATGAGCAGTTCTTC.

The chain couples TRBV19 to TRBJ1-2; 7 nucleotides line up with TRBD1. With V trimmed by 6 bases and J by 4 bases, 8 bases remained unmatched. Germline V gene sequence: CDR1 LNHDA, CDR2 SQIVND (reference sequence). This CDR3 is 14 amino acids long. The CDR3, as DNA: TGTGCCAGTAGATCGACAGGGTACATCTATGGCTACACCTTC. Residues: CASRSTGYIYGYTF.